The 26 T cell receptor beta chains presented below share a single source sample, sequenced in a study of neoadjuvant anti-PD-1 for oral cavity cancer. TCRdb's table, derived via immunoSEQ multiplex PCR, lists solely in-frame clones and lacks some. The table records 10,000 to 15,000 clones, approximately 61% of them present only once. The sample consisted of PBMCs, taken before nivolumab (anti-PD-1) treatment. The source of these receptors is a person aged 35 to 85 with oral cavity squamous cell carcinoma.

The DNA of the CDR3 is TGCGCCAGCAGTGGGCAGGGCACAGATACGCAGTATTTT. Its protein is CASSGQGTDTQYF. The rearrangement uses TRBV10-2 and TRBJ2-3, with D uncertain. Germline lookup yields CDR1 WSHSY and CDR2 SAAADI. The CDR3 contains 13 residues. Trimming pared 4 bases from V and 1 base from J, leaving 6 bases between.

CDR3 loop: CASSLSGAGGEQFF. The CDR3 nucleotides are TGTGCCAGCAGCTTATCGGGGGCCGGGGGTGAGCAGTTCTTC. The genes are TRBV11-3 and TRBJ2-1, with D tentatively TRBD1 or TRBD2 (6 bases each). The germline CDR1 and CDR2 sequences are SGHNT and YENEEA. Trimming shortened V by 2 bases and J by 9 bases, and 14 bases separated the two germline ends. The CDR3 runs 14 residues.

This rearrangement joins TRBV6-5 to TRBJ2-2, with TRBD1 identical over 10 bases. Per the germline V gene, CDR1 is MNHEY and CDR2 is SVGAGI. The CDR3 totals 14 residues. Unmatched junction bases numbered 2, after V lost 4 bases and J lost 6 bases. CDR3 in amino acids: CASSLGTGAGELFF. CDR3 sequence (DNA): TGTGCCAGCAGTTTAGGGACAGGGGCCGGGGAGCTGTTTTTT.

V usage is TRBV9 and J usage is TRBJ2-1, with D tentatively TRBD2 (6 bases). With 7 bases removed from V and 2 bases from J, the gap between germline ends came to 13 bases. The CDR3 runs 14 residues. Germline V gives CDR1 SGDLS, CDR2 YYNGEE. In DNA, the CDR3 is TGTGCCAGCGGCACTAGCAGGGCCTACAATGAGCAGTTCTTC. It yields the protein CASGTSRAYNEQFF.

The chain has TRBV6-1 and TRBJ2-2; 11 positions agree with TRBD2. Unmatched junction bases numbered 6, after V lost 2 bases and J lost 7 bases. CDR1 MNHNS and CDR2 SASEGT come from the germline V gene. CDR3 size: 16 residues. Here the CDR3 reads CASSERLAGGLGELFF. CDR3 nucleotide sequence: TGTGCCAGCAGTGAAAGGCTAGCGGGGGGCCTCGGGGAGCTGTTTTTT.

This clone was found a few times. This rearrangement joins TRBV2 to TRBJ2-3; D is undetermined. Germline CDR1 and CDR2: SNHLY and FYNNEI. The V end was cut by 0 bases, the J end by 9 bases, with 7 bases between. The CDR3 is 12 amino acids. The CDR3 bases are TGTGCCAGCAGTGAAGCCGGAGCGACGCAGTATTTT. This codes for CASSEAGATQYF.

This sequence joins TRBV10-3 and TRBJ1-1, with D tentatively TRBD1 (6 bases). V gave up 3 bases and J gave up 3 bases, with 11 bases separating them. Germline CDR1 reads ENHRY; CDR2 reads SYGVKD. The CDR3 sequence is 14 residues long. CDR3 amino acids: CAISERTADTEAFF. The CDR3, as DNA: TGTGCCATCAGTGAAAGGACAGCCGACACTGAAGCTTTCTTT.

The rearrangement joins TRBV4-2 to TRBJ1-4; the match to TRBD1 covers 11 bases. Germline CDR1 is LGHNA and CDR2 is YNFKEQ. V lost 1 base, J lost 4 bases, and 11 bases stayed unmatched. The CDR3 covers 19 residues. The CDR3 DNA reads as TGTGCCAGCAGCCAAGGTGGACAGGGGGCCGTAGATTTTAATGAAAAACTGTTTTTT. It yields the protein CASSQGGQGAVDFNEKLFF.

The J gene is TRBJ2-1, the V gene TRBV2; 7 nucleotides line up with TRBD2. The CDR3 runs 16 residues. Germline loops: CDR1 SNHLY, CDR2 FYNNEI. V shed 1 base and J 4 bases; nucleotides not matched to a gene: 7. DNA of the CDR3: TGTGCCAGCAGTGAAGAGGAGGGAGGGCCATACAATGAGCAGTTCTTC. Translating it yields CASSEEEGGPYNEQFF.

V gene TRBV5-4 combines with J gene TRBJ2-3; D is perhaps TRBD1 or TRBD2 (6 bases each). Trimming pared 3 bases from V and 0 bases from J, leaving 17 bases between. The CDR3 totals 17 residues. Germline V gene sequence: CDR1 SGHNT, CDR2 YYREEE (reference sequence). The CDR3 is CASSSGGGATSTDTQYF. The CDR3 nucleotides are TGTGCCAGCAGCTCCGGAGGGGGAGCGACTAGCACAGATACGCAGTATTTT. The full variable domain, its missing parts supplied by reference TRBV5-4 and TRBJ2-3, is ETGVTQSPTHLIKTRGQQVTLRCSSQSGHNTVSWYQQALGQGPQFIFQYYREEENGRGNFPPRFSGLQFPNYSSELNVNALELDDSALYLCASSSGGGATSTDTQYFGPGTRLTVL.

There are a few counts of this clone. J is TRBJ1-2 and V is TRBV29-1; no firm D call. V was trimmed by 4 bases and J by 0 bases, leaving 9 bases between them. CDR3 length equals 13 residues. Germline V gene data show CDR1 as SQVTM and CDR2 as ANQGSEA. CDR3 protein: CSVAPSANYGYTF. The CDR3 DNA reads TGCAGCGTTGCTCCCAGTGCTAACTATGGCTACACCTTC.

This clone was counted between two and nine times. The chain is built from TRBV6-6 and TRBJ1-6; possibly TRBD1 for D (6 bases). The CDR3 loop spans 14 amino acids. The V gene's germline CDR1 is MNHNY and CDR2 SVGAGI (reference sequence). V was clipped by 2 bases and J by 7 bases, with 9 bases between them. This CDR3 reads CASSYPGENSPLHF. In DNA, the CDR3 is TGTGCCAGCAGTTACCCAGGGGAGAATTCACCCCTCCACTTT.

This clone was seen a handful of times. The chain has TRBV13 and TRBJ1-6, with 7 positions matching TRBD1. CDR3 length equals 11 residues. From germline, CDR1 is PRHDT and CDR2 FYEKMQ (reference sequence). With V trimmed by 4 bases and J by 12 bases, 0 bases remained unmatched. CDR3 DNA: TGTGCCAGCAGCTCAGGGGGACCCCTCCACTTT. It codes for CASSSGGPLHF.

The J gene is TRBJ2-7, the V gene TRBV5-6, with no clear D. V dropped 2 bases and J dropped 5 bases, with 17 bases sitting between them. The CDR3 is 15 amino acids. CDR1 is SGHDT, CDR2 YYEEEE, per germline. The CDR3 DNA follows: TGTGCCAGCAGCTTAAAAGGACGGCCTCCTAACGAGCAGTACTTC. Translation: CASSLKGRPPNEQYF.

Only a few counts were recorded for this clone. The V call is TRBV5-1, the J call TRBJ1-1, with D unresolved. Germline CDR1 reads SGHRS; CDR2 reads YFSETQ. CDR3 length: 13 amino acids. Trimming removed 4 bases from V and 0 bases from J, with 7 bases in between. CDR3 in amino acids: CASSEGLNTEAFF. The CDR3 coding sequence is TGCGCCAGCAGCGAGGGCTTGAACACTGAAGCTTTCTTT.

The J gene is TRBJ1-2, the V gene TRBV19; TRBD1 matches 12 bases. This CDR3 spans 14 amino acids. CDR1 and CDR2 from the germline V gene are LNHDA and SQIVND (reference sequence). The junction had 6 bases not matched to a gene; V was cut back by 6 bases and J by 7 bases. As DNA, the CDR3 is TGTGCCAGTAGCTCCGGGACAGGGGGCTTTGGCTACACCTTC. Translating gives CASSSGTGGFGYTF.

This rearrangement joins TRBV2 to TRBJ1-5; D is unresolved. Trimming pared 1 base from V and 3 bases from J, leaving 7 bases between. CDR1 and CDR2 from the germline V gene are SNHLY and FYNNEI. The CDR3 loop spans 14 amino acids. CDR3 residues: CASSEGGANQPQHF. In DNA form, the CDR3 reads TGTGCCAGCAGTGAAGGGGGAGCCAATCAGCCCCAGCATTTT.

DNA for the CDR3: TGTGCCAGCAGCTTGGGAGGGGGGCTTCAGCCCCAGCATTTT. It encodes CASSLGGGLQPQHF. The J gene is TRBJ1-5, the V gene TRBV13, with D perhaps TRBD1 (6 bases). The germline V and J ends were trimmed by 3 bases and 6 bases, with 12 bases remaining between them. Germline assignment: CDR1 PRHDT and CDR2 FYEKMQ (reference sequence). The CDR3 has 14 amino acids.

In this sample, this clone turned up a few times. The chain has TRBV7-8 and TRBJ1-1, with 7 bases fitting TRBD1. Trimming at V came to 5 bases and at J to 12 bases, leaving 6 bases not matched to a gene. The CDR3 length is 11 residues. Germline CDR1 SGHVS, CDR2 FQNEAQ. DNA for the CDR3: TGTGCCAGCAGCACCGACAGGGAAACTTTCTTT. This gives the protein CASSTDRETFF.

The genes are TRBV27 and TRBJ1-2; D not resolved. CDR3 length equals 14 residues. CDR1 and CDR2 (germline): MNHEY, SMNVEV (reference sequence). V was clipped by 6 bases and J by 6 bases, with 17 bases between them. CDR3 DNA: TGTGCCAGCAGATACCGGGGTGGGAGTGATGGCTACACCTTC. Protein: CASRYRGGSDGYTF.

The chain joins TRBV25-1 to TRBJ2-1; TRBD1 matches at 9 bases. This CDR3 has 15 amino acids. With 8 bases clipped from V and 0 bases from J, the junction kept 5 bases outside the gene matches. Germline V gives CDR1 MGHDK, CDR2 SYGVNS. This CDR3 is CASAGQGSSYNEQFF. In DNA, the CDR3 is TGTGCCAGCGCGGGACAGGGAAGCTCCTACAATGAGCAGTTCTTC.

The chain recombines TRBV29-1 with TRBJ2-5, with D maybe TRBD1 (6 bases). Germline CDR1 reads SQVTM; CDR2 reads ANQGSEA. V gave up 7 bases and J gave up 9 bases, with 15 bases separating them. The CDR3 extends over 11 amino acids. The CDR3 DNA reads as TGCAGCGGGGGACCTCAGGGGTCCCAGTACTTC. It translates to CSGGPQGSQYF.

This chain uses TRBV5-1 with TRBJ2-5; 9 nucleotides agree with TRBD2. J lost 5 bases, V lost 2 bases, and 10 bases had no gene match. Germline V gene sequence: CDR1 SGHRS, CDR2 YFSETQ. This CDR3 comprises 16 residues. The CDR3 DNA sequence: TGCGCCAGCAGCTTCTCAACGGGACTAGCAGCGGAGACCCAGTACTTC. It encodes CASSFSTGLAAETQYF.

The chain links TRBV15 to TRBJ1-5; TRBD1 matches at 10 bases. CDR3 length equals 17 residues. Trimming at V came to 0 bases and at J to 2 bases, leaving 4 bases not matched to a gene. Looked up from germline, CDR1 is LNHNV and CDR2 is YYDKDF (reference sequence). CDR3 in amino acids: CATSRETGTGGNQPQHF. The CDR3 bases are TGTGCCACCAGCAGAGAAACCGGGACAGGGGGCAATCAGCCCCAGCATTTT.

Only a few counts were recorded for this clone. CDR3 coding DNA: TGTGCCAGCAGCTTGTCCGGCGGGGAGCTGTTTTTT. This codes for CASSLSGGELFF. V usage is TRBV5-4 and J usage is TRBJ2-2; D unresolved. The germline V gene has CDR1 SGHNT and CDR2 YYREEE (reference sequence). This CDR3 is 12 amino acids long. V was cut by 1 base and J by 7 bases, with 5 bases left in between. Complete variable domain (other parts from reference TRBV5-4 and TRBJ2-2): ETGVTQSPTHLIKTRGQQVTLRCSSQSGHNTVSWYQQALGQGPQFIFQYYREEENGRGNFPPRFSGLQFPNYSSELNVNALELDDSALYLCASSLSGGELFFGEGSRLTVL.

The V and J genes are TRBV10-2 and TRBJ2-2, with 12 bases aligning to TRBD2. J gave up 1 base and V 6 bases, and 6 bases lay outside the gene matches. Looked up from germline, CDR1 is WSHSY and CDR2 is SAAADI. The CDR3 sequence is 17 residues long. The CDR3 region has the DNA TGCGCCAGCAGCTTACTAGCGGGGGGTTTGAACACCGGGGAGCTGTTTTTT. This codes for CASSLLAGGLNTGELFF.